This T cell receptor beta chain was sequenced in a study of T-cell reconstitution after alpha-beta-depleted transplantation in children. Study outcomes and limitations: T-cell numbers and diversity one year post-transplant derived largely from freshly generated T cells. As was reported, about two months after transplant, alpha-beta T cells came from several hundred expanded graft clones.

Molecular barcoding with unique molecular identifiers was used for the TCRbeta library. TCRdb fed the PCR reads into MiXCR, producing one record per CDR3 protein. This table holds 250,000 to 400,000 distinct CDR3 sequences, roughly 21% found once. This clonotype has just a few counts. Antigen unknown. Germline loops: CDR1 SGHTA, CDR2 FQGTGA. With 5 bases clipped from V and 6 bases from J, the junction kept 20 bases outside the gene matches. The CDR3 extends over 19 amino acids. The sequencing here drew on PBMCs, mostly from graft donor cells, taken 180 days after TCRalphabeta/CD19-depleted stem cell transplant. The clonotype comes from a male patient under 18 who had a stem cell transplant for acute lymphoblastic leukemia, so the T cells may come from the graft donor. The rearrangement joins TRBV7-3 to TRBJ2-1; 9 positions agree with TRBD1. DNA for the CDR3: TGTGCCAGCAGCCCCACAGGGGGCCCCTCGACGGGAGGCCCCAATGAGCAGTTCTTC. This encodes CASSPTGGPSTGGPNEQFF.